The TCR beta chain under discussion was sequenced for a study of cytomegalovirus exposure and HLA in healthy donors. Study overall: The Caucasian-associated ancestry cluster held around 81% of around 380 genotyped donors.

CDR1 and CDR2 (germline): LGHNA, YNFKEQ. The V gene lost 6 bases and the J gene lost 2 bases, with 17 bases spanning the gap. The length of the CDR3 is 15 residues. This clone appeared a few times. No antigen is known for it. Primers for the PCR totalled 60 Vbeta and 13 Jbeta. Sequencing was performed with immunoSEQ multiplex PCR; in TCRdb, only in-frame clones are kept and a portion is missing. The table includes over 150,000 clones, about 71% detected once. Study results and limitations: Earlier analysis yielded a pattern in which most TCR beta V segments were productive about 90% or about 30% of the time. Most TCR sequences were seen very rarely across donors, but some public TCRs occurred in many. DRB1 showed the most TCR associations and HLA-C the fewest in a later analysis, as rates varied by HLA locus.

This rearrangement joins TRBV4-2 to TRBJ2-7; TRBD2 might be the D (6 bases). The sequence was collected from a woman aged 25 to 45 in good health and CMV-seronegative. What was sequenced was PBMCs. The CDR3 loop reads CASSWGVGATYEQYF. CDR3 in DNA: TGTGCCAGCAGTTGGGGGGTAGGGGCGACCTACGAGCAGTACTTC.